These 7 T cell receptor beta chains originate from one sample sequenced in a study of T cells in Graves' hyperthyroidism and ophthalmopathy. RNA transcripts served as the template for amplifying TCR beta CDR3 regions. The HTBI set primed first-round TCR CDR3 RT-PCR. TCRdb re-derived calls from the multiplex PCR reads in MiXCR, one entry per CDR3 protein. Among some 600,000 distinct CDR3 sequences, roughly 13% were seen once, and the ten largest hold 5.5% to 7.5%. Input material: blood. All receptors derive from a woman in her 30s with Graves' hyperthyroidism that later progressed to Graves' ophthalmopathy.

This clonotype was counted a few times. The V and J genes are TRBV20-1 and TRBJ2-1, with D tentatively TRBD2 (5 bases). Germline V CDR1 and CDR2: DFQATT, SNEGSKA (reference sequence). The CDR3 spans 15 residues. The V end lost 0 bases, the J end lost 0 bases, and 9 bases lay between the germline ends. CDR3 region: CSARERVGSYNEQFF. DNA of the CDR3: TGCAGTGCTAGAGAGAGGGTGGGCTCCTACAATGAGCAGTTCTTC.

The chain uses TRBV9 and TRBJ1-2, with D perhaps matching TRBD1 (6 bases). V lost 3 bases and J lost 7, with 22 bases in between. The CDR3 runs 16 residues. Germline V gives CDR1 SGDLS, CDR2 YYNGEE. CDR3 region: CASSARGQGALGGYTF. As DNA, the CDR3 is TGTGCCAGCAGCGCCCGGGGGCAGGGAGCTCTAGGTGGCTACACCTTC.

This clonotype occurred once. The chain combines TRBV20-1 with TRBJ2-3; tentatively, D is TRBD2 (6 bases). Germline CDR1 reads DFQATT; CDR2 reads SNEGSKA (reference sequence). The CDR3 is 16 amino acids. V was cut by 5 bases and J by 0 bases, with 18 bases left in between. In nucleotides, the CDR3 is TGCAGTGCTGCAGAGATTCAAGCGGGTAGCACAGATACGCAGTATTTT. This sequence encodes CSAAEIQAGSTDTQYF.

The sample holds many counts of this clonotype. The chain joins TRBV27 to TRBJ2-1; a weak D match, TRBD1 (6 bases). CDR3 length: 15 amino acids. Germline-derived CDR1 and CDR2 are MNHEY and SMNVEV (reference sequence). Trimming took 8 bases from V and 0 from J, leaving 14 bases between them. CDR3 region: CASARGGNSYNEQFF. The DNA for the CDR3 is TGTGCCAGCGCCAGAGGGGGTAACTCCTACAATGAGCAGTTCTTC.

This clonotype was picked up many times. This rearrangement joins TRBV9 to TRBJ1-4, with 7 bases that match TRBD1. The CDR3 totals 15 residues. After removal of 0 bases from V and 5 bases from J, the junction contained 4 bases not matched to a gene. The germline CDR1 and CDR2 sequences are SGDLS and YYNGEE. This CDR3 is CASSVDAGGNEKLFF. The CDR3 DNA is TGTGCCAGCAGCGTAGATGCAGGGGGGAATGAAAAACTGTTTTTT.

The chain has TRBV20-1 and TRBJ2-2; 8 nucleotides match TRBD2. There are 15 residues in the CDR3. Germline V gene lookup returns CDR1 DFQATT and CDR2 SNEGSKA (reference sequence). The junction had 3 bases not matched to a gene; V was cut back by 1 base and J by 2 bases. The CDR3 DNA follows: TGCAGTGCTAGAGTGAGCGGGAGAAACACCGGGGAGCTGTTTTTT. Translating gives CSARVSGRNTGELFF.

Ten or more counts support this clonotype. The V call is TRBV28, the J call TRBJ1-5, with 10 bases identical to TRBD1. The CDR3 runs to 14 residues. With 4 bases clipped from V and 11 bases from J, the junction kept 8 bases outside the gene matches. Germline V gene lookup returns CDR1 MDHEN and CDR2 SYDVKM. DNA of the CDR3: TGTGCCAGCAGTTCTGGACAGGGGGGACTAGCCCAGCATTTT. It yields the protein CASSSGQGGLAQHF.